This T cell receptor (beta chain) was sequenced during a study of T cells in Graves' hyperthyroidism and ophthalmopathy. General observations from the study: Ophthalmopathy was predicted by the model a median of roughly 6 months ahead of onset. A model using 13 V-J features told ophthalmopathy apart from stable hyperthyroidism.

Patients were excluded because of uncontrolled infection, other autoimmune disease, pregnancy or lactation. The diagnoses drew upon clinical symptoms, serum thyroxine and TRAb, thyroid ultrasound and orbital computed tomography. RNA transcripts provided the source from which TCR beta CDR3 regions were amplified. HTBI primers were the set used in a first-round RT-PCR of the TCR CDR3. TCRdb re-analysed the multiplex PCR reads in MiXCR, keeping a single row per CDR3 protein. The sample yields some 560,000 distinct CDR3 sequences, approximately 15% seen once. Details on this clonotype: Its antigen is unidentified.

The TCR was taken from a woman between 40 and 50 years old with Graves' hyperthyroidism. Specimen: blood.

The CDR3 bases are TGTGCCTGGATAAGACTAGACGGCAAGCAGTACTTC. Translated: CAWIRLDGKQYF. The chain employs TRBV30 and TRBJ2-7; D is possibly TRBD2 (6 bases). There are 12 residues in the CDR3. Germline assignment: CDR1 GTSNPN and CDR2 SVGIG (reference sequence). Trimming stripped 4 bases from V and 8 bases from J, with 15 bases between. Variable domain in full (rest from reference TRBV30 and TRBJ2-7): SQTIHQWPATLVQPVGSPLSLECTVEGTSNPNLYWYRQAAGRGLQLLFYSVGIGQISSEVPQNLSASRPQDRQFILSSKKLLLSDSGFYLCAWIRLDGKQYFGPGTRLTVT.